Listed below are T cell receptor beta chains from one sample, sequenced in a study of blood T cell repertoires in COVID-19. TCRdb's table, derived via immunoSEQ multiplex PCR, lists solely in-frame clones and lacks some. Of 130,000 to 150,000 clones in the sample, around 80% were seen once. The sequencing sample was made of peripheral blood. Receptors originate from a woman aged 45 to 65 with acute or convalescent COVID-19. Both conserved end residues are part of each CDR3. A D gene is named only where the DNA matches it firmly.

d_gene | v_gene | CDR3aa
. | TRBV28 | CASSPLVFDGGRPQHF
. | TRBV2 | CAGSGVGDIQYF
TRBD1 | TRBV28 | CASSPRDSRAWNYGYTF
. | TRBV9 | CASTGQMGGYTF
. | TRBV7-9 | CASSPWGGDSGNTIYF
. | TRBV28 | CASSLDGYGYTF
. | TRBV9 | CASSVVTGTLGEQFF
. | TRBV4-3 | CASSLRNEQFF
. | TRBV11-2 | CASSFISGGPQETQYF
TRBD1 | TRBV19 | CASRRQGSMNTEAFF
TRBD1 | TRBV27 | CASSSGGPPFNQPQHF
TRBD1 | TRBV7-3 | CASSKQGANSPLHF
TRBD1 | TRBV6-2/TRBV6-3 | CASSLGGTGGNSPLHF
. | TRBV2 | CASSEEGQAAETLHF
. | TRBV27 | CASSPIPIRDGNQPQHF
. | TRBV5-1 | CASSLVGDLYGYTF
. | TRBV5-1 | CASSPQGTAKNIQYF
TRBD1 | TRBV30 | CAWSVLGGTGANYGYTF
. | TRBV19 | CASSPGAGEMNTEAFF
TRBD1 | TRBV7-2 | CASSLSGGSQPQHF
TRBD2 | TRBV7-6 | CASSPRSGGGTYNEQFF
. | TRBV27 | CASSPITGLNYNEQFF
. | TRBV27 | CASSLAGRDTEAFF
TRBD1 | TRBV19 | CASSRGRTGDAFF
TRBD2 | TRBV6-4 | CASSLAGGDTGELFF
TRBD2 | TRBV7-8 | CASSLGGLAGEQYF
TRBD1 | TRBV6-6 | CASSTGTEANNEQFF
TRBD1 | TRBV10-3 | CAISGVGGQGVQSYEQYF
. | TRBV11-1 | CASREQGIAETQYF
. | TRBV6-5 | CASGQLGGLQPQHF
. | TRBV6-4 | CASSDNPGFGTDTQYF
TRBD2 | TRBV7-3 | CASSLIRGGNNEQFF
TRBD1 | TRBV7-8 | CASSRQGNYGYTF
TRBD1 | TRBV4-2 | CASSPDQGAHEKLFF
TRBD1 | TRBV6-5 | CASTGTGGSNQPQHF
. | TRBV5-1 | CASSRGGATLGYEQYF
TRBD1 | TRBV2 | CASSRQGLNEKLFF
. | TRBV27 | CASQLGALNTEAFF
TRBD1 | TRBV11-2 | CASSLSDRGTGYEQYF
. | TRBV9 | CASSGPQEGGGTDTQYF
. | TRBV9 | CASSVGGWGTEAFF
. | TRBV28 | CASSLNRERGREARHF
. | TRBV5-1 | CASSSDISNTEAFF
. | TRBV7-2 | CASSRADSNEQFF
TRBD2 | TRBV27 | CASSSGGGENEQFF
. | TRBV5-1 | CASSLRGSRAGYTF
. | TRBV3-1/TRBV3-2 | CASSQWDIKKNTEAFF
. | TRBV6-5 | CASSRKDSTNEKLFF
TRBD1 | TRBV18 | CASSQWDREGYEQYF
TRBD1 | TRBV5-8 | CASSSDRRVTYQPQHF
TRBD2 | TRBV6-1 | CASSELGTSVDTQYF
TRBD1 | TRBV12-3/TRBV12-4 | CASRRTGDSPLHF
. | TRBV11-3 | CASSLVAGNEQFF
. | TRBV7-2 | CASSDGTPGSPFGYTF